What follows is one TCR beta chain and its context. This clone's antigen is unknown. The record has no base qualities; no much larger clone is one base away. TCRbeta CDR3 regions were sequenced with the immunoSEQ Assay. After extraction, genomic DNA underwent amplification by bias-controlled multiplex PCR, followed by high-throughput sequencing. Per the authors' processing: To quantify the absolute abundance of each unique TCRbeta CDR3 region, sequences were collapsed and filtered. Usable DNA was measured by amplifying reference genes present in all nucleated cells, and TCRbeta template counts were normalized to that usable DNA to estimate T cell fraction. Repertoire TCRs were annotated as SARS-CoV-2-specific by exact matching of V gene, CDR3 amino acid sequence and J gene to a known reactive TCR set. The reference SARS-CoV-2 TCR set was obtained from MIRA and was filtered for enrichment in COVID-19-positive ImmuneCODE repertoires, whereby public or cross-reactive TCRs were removed. Based on the MIRA antigens, annotated TCRs were further analysed at the level of specific ORF or position within ORF. Breadth was defined as annotated unique rearrangements over total unique productive rearrangements; depth was the summed frequency of those rearrangements. Group comparisons of TCR breadth used two-sided Wilcoxon rank-sum tests. Not all clones reach the TCRdb copy of this immuneACCESS table, which keeps in-frame sequences only. Checked studies attribute under half of the gap to unresolved V genes and leave the rest unexplained. That table gives V, J and clone size, and the DNA gave D and trimming. The table for this sample lists just over 350,000 clones; about 92% of them were counted only once. Clones ranked in the top ten supply around 4.2% of the sample.

The time point label of this sample denotes: individuals recovered from natural SARS-CoV-2 infection. The data stem from a study of Ad26.COV2.S vaccination and SARS-CoV-2 variants (dated by TCRdb to about 2021). Turning to the overall study: Sequencing of the TCRbeta repertoire served to evaluate the specificity and breadth of SARS-CoV-2-reactive T cell receptors following Ad26.COV2.S vaccination. The TCR-sequenced set comprised approximately 30 samples: about 19 Ad26.COV2.S vaccine recipients, 5 placebo recipients and 8 SARS-CoV-2 convalescent individuals. Study-wide conclusions, independent of this receptor: Non-spike TCR breadth was comparable between vaccine and placebo recipients, consistent with the vaccine containing only spike. According to the authors, total T cell responses may have been underestimated by the TCR breadth and depth analyses. After vaccination, spike-specific CD8+ and CD4+ T cell responses were reported to show substantial breadth. Spike-specific TCR breadth was higher in Ad26.COV2.S recipients than in placebo recipients (P = 0.0014).

From its cysteine to its phenylalanine, the CDR3 spans 13 amino acids. Only the CDR3 part of the read is kept: 39 bases, read in frame from the first base. CDR1 and CDR2 are drawn from the germline V gene (reference sequence): LGHDT, YNNKEL. The junction shows trimming of 4 bases on V and 7 bases on J, and the gene matches do not reach 0 bases of it. The TCR sequence derives from a human donor who had recovered from COVID-19. The chain joins TRBV3-1 (or the pseudogene TRBV3-2) to TRBJ1-4; 10 nucleotides in the junction match TRBD1. Material: peripheral blood, obtained after recovery from COVID-19. The CDR3 corresponds to CASSRDRGEKLFF. The DNA is TGTGCCAGCAGCCGGGACAGGGGTGAAAAACTGTTTTTT.